The 19 T cell receptor beta chains in this list originate from one sample, sequenced in a study of blood T cells in healthy people across ages. The use of a sample-barcoded 5' primer and a J-beta primer mix characterized a second PCR of roughly 6 to 11 cycles. Via MiXCR, TCRdb re-called the 5' RACE reads, giving one row per CDR3 protein. The data contain some 800,000 distinct CDR3 sequences, under 55% of them singletons. The sequenced material came from blood. These TCRs come from a man aged 60 to 69 in good health.

The J gene is TRBJ2-7, the V gene TRBV5-8; the D is unclear. Germline V gene sequence: CDR1 SGHTS, CDR2 YDEGEE. The CDR3 consists of 14 residues. V gave up 1 base and J gave up 0 bases, with 8 bases separating them. CDR3 sequence reads: CASSLPGSSYEQYF. For the CDR3, the DNA is TGTGCCAGCAGCTTGCCGGGCAGCTCCTACGAGCAGTACTTC.

This clonotype was picked up many times. This chain connects TRBV6-2 or TRBV6-3 to TRBJ2-5, with TRBD2 matching 8 bases. V lost 5 bases and J lost 7; bases outside the gene matches: 9. CDR3 length equals 14 residues. Germline lookup yields CDR1 MNHEY and CDR2 SVGEGT. The CDR3, as DNA: TGTGCCAGCAGTGGTGGTAGCGGGGCCCTGACCCAGTACTTC. This sequence encodes CASSGGSGALTQYF.

The rearrangement uses TRBV20-1 and TRBJ2-5; D possibly uses TRBD1 or TRBD2 (5 bases each). The ends were cut back, 3 bases at V and 7 bases at J, with 15 bases in the middle. In germline, CDR1 is DFQATT, CDR2 SNEGSKA (reference sequence). The CDR3 has 13 amino acids. The CDR3 nucleotides read TGCAGTGCTAGGGACCCCAGGGCGGGGACCCAGTACTTC. Translating it yields CSARDPRAGTQYF.

The chain combines TRBV27 with TRBJ1-2; D is unresolved. Germline CDR1 MNHEY, CDR2 SMNVEV (reference sequence). V lost 5 bases and J 0 bases, leaving 7 bases between the germline ends. The CDR3 runs 13 residues. This CDR3 reads CASSDQANYGYTF. The DNA of the CDR3 is TGTGCCAGCAGTGACCAAGCTAACTATGGCTACACCTTC.

This clonotype was seen a handful of times. This chain joins TRBV20-1 and TRBJ2-4; TRBD1 matches at 10 bases. The last part of the DNA fits TRBJ2-7 better; the J call may be wrong. The CDR3 extends over 15 amino acids. The germline gives CDR1 DFQATT, CDR2 SNEGSKA (reference sequence). The DNA for the CDR3 is TGCAGTGCTAGGTTGTGGGACAGGGGCTTATACGAGCAGTACTTC. This encodes CSARLWDRGLYEQYF.

In regard to this clonotype: This may arise from a read error, as a much more abundant clone is one base away. This rearrangement joins TRBV7-2 to TRBJ2-3, with D hard to call. The germline CDR1 and CDR2 sequences are SGHTA and FQGNSA. The V gene lost 0 bases and the J gene lost 2 bases, with 9 bases spanning the gap. CDR3 length: 15 residues. CDR3 bases: TGTGCCAGCAGCTTAGCTAGTAGCTCCACAGATACGCAGTATTTT. Protein: CASSLASSSTDTQYF.

This chain connects TRBV20-1 to TRBJ2-1; D is possibly TRBD2 (6 bases). Germline V lookup: CDR1 DFQATT, CDR2 SNEGSKA (reference sequence). V dropped 6 bases and J dropped 8 bases, with 17 bases sitting between them. The CDR3 runs to 13 residues. CDR3 amino acids: CSARGFRGDEQFF. The CDR3 nucleotides are TGCAGTGCCCGGGGGTTCCGCGGGGATGAGCAGTTCTTC.

The chain employs TRBV20-1 and TRBJ1-1; a possible D gene is TRBD1 (5 bases). Germline CDR1 and CDR2: DFQATT and SNEGSKA (reference sequence). CDR3 length: 15 residues. The V gene lost 6 bases and the J gene lost 0 bases, with 17 bases spanning the gap. DNA of the CDR3: TGCAGTGCCCCTTCGGCAGGGAACATGAACACTGAAGCTTTCTTT. Protein sequence: CSAPSAGNMNTEAFF.

V gene TRBV5-1 combines with J gene TRBJ2-4; D not resolved. The V end lost 0 bases, the J end lost 4 bases, and 11 bases lay between the germline ends. Germline V gene data show CDR1 as SGHRS and CDR2 as YFSETQ. The CDR3 is 15 residues long. The CDR3 DNA follows: TGCGCCAGCAGCTTGGTAAGAGACAAGAAAAACATTCAGTACTTC. Translating it yields CASSLVRDKKNIQYF.

This clonotype was picked up one time. V usage is TRBV20-1 and J usage is TRBJ2-5; D might be TRBD1 or TRBD2, each matching 5 bases. There are 13 residues in the CDR3. CDR1 and CDR2 (germline): DFQATT, SNEGSKA (reference sequence). The V and J ends lost 5 bases and 1 base respectively, with 11 bases between them. The CDR3 here is CSAGRGPQETQYF. The CDR3 DNA is TGCAGTGCTGGCCGGGGCCCCCAAGAGACCCAGTACTTC.

There are a few counts of this clonotype. This chain joins TRBV3-1 and TRBJ1-2, with TRBD1 as a possible D gene (5 bases). V was clipped by 3 bases and J by 5 bases, with 10 bases between them. Germline V gives CDR1 LGHDT, CDR2 YNNKEL (reference sequence). This CDR3 is 13 amino acids long. In DNA form, the CDR3 reads TGTGCCAGCAGCCACAGGGACGGGTATGGCTACACCTTC. Translation gives CASSHRDGYGYTF.

This clonotype has just a few counts. This CDR3 reads CSARSTSGGAYNEQFF. CDR3 bases: TGCAGTGCTAGAAGTACCAGCGGGGGGGCTTACAATGAGCAGTTCTTC. J is TRBJ2-1 and V is TRBV20-1, with 10 bases matching TRBD2. CDR1 and CDR2 from the germline V gene are DFQATT and SNEGSKA (reference sequence). The CDR3 extends over 16 amino acids. Trimming at V came to 2 bases and at J to 4 bases, leaving 8 bases not matched to a gene.

The chain employs TRBV21-1 and TRBJ1-6; the table's D call, TRBD1, has no DNA check behind it. TRBV21-1 is a documented pseudogene. CDR3 length: 18 residues. The chain's CDR3 is CASSKERCRDREVSPLHF. The CDR3 region has the DNA TGTGCCAGCAGCAAAGAAAGGTGCCGGGACAGGGAAGTCTCACCCCTCCACTTT.

The chain links TRBV11-2 to TRBJ2-5; D unclear. Trimming took 0 bases from V and 7 from J, leaving 9 bases between them. The CDR3 contains 13 residues. Germline V lookup: CDR1 SGHAT, CDR2 FQNNGV. CDR3 sequence (DNA): TGTGCCAGCAGCTTAGAACCCCTCGGGACCCAGTACTTC. It is translated as CASSLEPLGTQYF.

This clonotype was recorded only once. The chain combines TRBV12-3 or TRBV12-4 with TRBJ2-2; TRBD2 might be the D (6 bases). Between the trimmed V and J ends, which lost 5 bases and 3 bases, there was a span of 13 bases. CDR3 length equals 15 residues. The CDR3 DNA reads as TGTGCCAGCAGTGGGGGGACGGCTTACACCGGGGAGCTGTTTTTT. Amino acid sequence: CASSGGTAYTGELFF.

This clonotype has a handful of counts. This chain joins TRBV11-2 and TRBJ2-4; D gene unclear. This CDR3 comprises 14 residues. The germline V gene has CDR1 SGHAT and CDR2 FQNNGV. Trimming took 5 bases from V and 0 from J, leaving 8 bases between them. CDR3 residues: CASSPEVAKNIQYF. The DNA for the CDR3 is TGTGCCAGCAGCCCTGAGGTAGCCAAAAACATTCAGTACTTC.

At least ten counts were recorded for this clonotype. This sequence joins TRBV2 and TRBJ1-2; unclear D gene. CDR3 length equals 13 residues. Germline V CDR1 and CDR2: SNHLY, FYNNEI. The V and J ends lost 2 bases and 8 bases respectively, with 12 bases between them. CDR3 DNA: TGTGCCAGCAGTGAATTTACGGGTTACGGCTACACCTTC. Translated, it gives CASSEFTGYGYTF.

This clonotype has more than one count but fewer than ten. V gene TRBV20-1 combines with J gene TRBJ1-4, with no clear D. CDR1 and CDR2 (germline): DFQATT, SNEGSKA (reference sequence). V was cut by 0 bases and J by 10 bases, with 12 bases left in between. The CDR3 sequence is 13 residues long. CDR3 sequence: CSARDQKAGKLFF. The CDR3, as DNA: TGCAGTGCTAGAGATCAGAAAGCAGGAAAACTGTTTTTT.

This clonotype was observed a single time. The chain carries TRBV6-5 and TRBJ2-1; 10 bases agree with TRBD1. The last part of the DNA fits TRBJ2-7 better; the J call may be wrong. Per the germline V gene, CDR1 is MNHEY and CDR2 is SVGAGI. This CDR3 comprises 15 residues. CDR3 residues: CASSYAGTGVYEQYF. The CDR3 DNA follows: TGTGCCAGCAGTTACGCTGGGACAGGGGTATACGAGCAGTACTTC.